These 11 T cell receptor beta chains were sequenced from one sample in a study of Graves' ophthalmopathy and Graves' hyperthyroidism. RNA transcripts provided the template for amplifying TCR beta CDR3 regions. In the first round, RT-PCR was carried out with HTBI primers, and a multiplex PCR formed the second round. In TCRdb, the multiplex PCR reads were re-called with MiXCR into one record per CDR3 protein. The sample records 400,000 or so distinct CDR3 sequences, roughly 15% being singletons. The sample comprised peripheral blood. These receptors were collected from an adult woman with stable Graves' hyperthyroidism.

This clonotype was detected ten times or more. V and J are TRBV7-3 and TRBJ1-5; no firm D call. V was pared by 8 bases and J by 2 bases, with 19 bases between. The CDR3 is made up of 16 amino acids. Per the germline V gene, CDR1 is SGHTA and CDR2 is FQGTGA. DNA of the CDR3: TGTGCCAGCCCCCCCGCGAGACCCGGTGGCAATCAGCCCCAGCATTTT. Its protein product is CASPPARPGGNQPQHF.

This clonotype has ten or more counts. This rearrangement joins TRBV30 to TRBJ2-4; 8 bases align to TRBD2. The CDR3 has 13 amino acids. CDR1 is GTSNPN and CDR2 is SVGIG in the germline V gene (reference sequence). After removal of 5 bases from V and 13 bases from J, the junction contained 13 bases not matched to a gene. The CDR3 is CAWAVETSENQYF. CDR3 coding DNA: TGTGCCTGGGCCGTCGAGACTAGCGAGAACCAGTACTTC. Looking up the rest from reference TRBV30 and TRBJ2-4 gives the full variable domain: SQTIHQWPATLVQPVGSPLSLECTVEGTSNPNLYWYRQAAGRGLQLLFYSVGIGQISSEVPQNLSASRPQDRQFILSSKKLLLSDSGFYLCAWAVETSENQYFGAGTRLSVL.

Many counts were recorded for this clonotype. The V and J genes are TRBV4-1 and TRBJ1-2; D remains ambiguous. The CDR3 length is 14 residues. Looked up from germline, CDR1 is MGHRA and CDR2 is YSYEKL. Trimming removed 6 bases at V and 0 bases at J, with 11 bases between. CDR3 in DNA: TGCGCCAGCAGTCCCGGACGGACTAACTATGGCTACACCTTC. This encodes CASSPGRTNYGYTF.

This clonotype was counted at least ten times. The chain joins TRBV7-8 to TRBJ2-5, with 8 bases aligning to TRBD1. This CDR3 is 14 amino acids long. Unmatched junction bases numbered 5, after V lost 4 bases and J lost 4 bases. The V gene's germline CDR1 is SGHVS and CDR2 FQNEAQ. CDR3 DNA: TGTGCCAGCAGCTCCCAGGGGGCCGGAGAGACCCAGTACTTC. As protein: CASSSQGAGETQYF. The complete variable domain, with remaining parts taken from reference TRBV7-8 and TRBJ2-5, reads GAGVSQSPRYKVAKRGQDVALRCDPISGHVSLFWYQQALGQGPEFLTYFQNEAQLDKSGLPSDRFFAERPEGSVSTLKIQRTQQEDSAVYLCASSSQGAGETQYFGPGTRLLVL.

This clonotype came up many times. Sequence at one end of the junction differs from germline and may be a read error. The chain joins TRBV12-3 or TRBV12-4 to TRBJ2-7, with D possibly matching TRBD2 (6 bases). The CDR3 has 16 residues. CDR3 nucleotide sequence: TGTGCCAGCGGGACTCCCCGGCGAGGGAGCGTCTACGAGCAGCACTTC. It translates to CASGTPRRGSVYEQHF.

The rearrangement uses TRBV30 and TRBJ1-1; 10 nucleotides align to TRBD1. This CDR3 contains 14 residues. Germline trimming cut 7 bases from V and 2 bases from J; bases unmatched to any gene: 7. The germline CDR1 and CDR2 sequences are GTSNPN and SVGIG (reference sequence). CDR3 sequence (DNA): TGTGCCTTGGACAGGGGGGATGTTAACACTGAAGCTTTCTTT. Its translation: CALDRGDVNTEAFF.

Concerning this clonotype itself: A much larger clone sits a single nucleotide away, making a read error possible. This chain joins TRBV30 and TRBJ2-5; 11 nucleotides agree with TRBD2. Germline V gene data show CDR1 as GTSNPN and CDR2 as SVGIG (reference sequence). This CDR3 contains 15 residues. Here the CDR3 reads CVWSGTSGFQETQYF. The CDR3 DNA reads TGTGTCTGGAGTGGGACTAGCGGTTTCCAAGAGACCCAGTACTTC.

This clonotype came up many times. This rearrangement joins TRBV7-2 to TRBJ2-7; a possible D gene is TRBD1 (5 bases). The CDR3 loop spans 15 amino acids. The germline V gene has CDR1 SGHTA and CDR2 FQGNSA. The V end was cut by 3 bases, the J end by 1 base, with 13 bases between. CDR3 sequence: CASSFRDITSYEQYF. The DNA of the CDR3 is TGTGCCAGCAGCTTCAGGGATATCACTTCCTACGAGCAGTACTTC.

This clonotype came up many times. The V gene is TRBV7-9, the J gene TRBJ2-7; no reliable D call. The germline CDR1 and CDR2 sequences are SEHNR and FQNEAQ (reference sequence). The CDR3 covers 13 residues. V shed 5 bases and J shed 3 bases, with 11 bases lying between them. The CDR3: CASSVGFYYEQYF. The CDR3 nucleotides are TGTGCCAGCAGCGTTGGATTTTACTACGAGCAGTACTTC.

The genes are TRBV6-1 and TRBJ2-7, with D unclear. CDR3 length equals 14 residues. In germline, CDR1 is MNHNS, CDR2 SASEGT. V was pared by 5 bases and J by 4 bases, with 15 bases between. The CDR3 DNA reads TGTGCCAGCAGTAAGGTCTTGTGGCAATACGAGCAGTACTTC. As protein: CASSKVLWQYEQYF.

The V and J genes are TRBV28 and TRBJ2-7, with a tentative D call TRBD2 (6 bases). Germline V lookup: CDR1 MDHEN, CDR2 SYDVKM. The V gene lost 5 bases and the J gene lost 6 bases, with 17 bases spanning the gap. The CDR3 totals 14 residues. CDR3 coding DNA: TGTGCCAGCAGTCAGAGGACGGCCGGGAGCGAGCAGTACTTC. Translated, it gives CASSQRTAGSEQYF.